This T cell receptor beta chain is drawn from a study of cytomegalovirus exposure and HLA in healthy donors. Overall study results and limits: Among the most significant clusters, several appeared linked to common viral pathogens in a later analysis.

The CDR3 consists of 15 residues. V lost 4 bases, J lost 2 bases, and 9 bases stayed unmatched. CDR1 and CDR2 from the germline V gene are SGHDT and YYEEEE. With 60 Vbeta and 13 Jbeta primers, the PCR was carried out. The protocol was immunoSEQ multiplex PCR, while the TCRdb copy is restricted to in-frame clones and leaves out a portion. The sample includes tens of thousands of clones. As concerns this clone: Its antigen is as yet unknown.

This rearrangement joins TRBV5-6 to TRBJ2-7, with 7 bases matching TRBD2. Material: PBMCs. This clonotype was obtained from a female donor in good health and CMV-seropositive. In DNA form, the CDR3 reads TGTGCCAGCAGCCTTACCGGGACTACCGCCTACGAGCAGTACTTC. Protein product: CASSLTGTTAYEQYF.